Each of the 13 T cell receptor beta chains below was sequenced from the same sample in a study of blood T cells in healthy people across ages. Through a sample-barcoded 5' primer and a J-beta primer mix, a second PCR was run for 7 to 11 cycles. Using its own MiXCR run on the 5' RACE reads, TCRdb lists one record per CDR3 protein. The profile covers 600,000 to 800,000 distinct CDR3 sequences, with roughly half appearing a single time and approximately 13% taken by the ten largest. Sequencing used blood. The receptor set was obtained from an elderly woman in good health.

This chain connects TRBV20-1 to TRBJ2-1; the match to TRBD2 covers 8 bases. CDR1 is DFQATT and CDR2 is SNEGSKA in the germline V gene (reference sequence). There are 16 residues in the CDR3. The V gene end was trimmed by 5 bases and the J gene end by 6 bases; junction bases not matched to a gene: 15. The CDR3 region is CSAASPIAGWVNEQFF. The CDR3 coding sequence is TGCAGTGCTGCCAGCCCAATAGCGGGATGGGTCAATGAGCAGTTCTTC.

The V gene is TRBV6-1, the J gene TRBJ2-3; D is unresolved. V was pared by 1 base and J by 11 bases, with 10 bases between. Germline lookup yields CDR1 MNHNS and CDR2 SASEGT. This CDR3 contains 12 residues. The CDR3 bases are TGTGCCAGCAGTGAAGAGGACGTAAAGCAGTATTTT. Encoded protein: CASSEEDVKQYF.

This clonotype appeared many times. DNA for the CDR3: TGTGCCAGCACCGCGTCAGGGGACTTCCAGACCCAGTACTTC. Translation gives CASTASGDFQTQYF. The V gene is TRBV12-3 or TRBV12-4, the J gene TRBJ2-5; D possibly uses TRBD1 or TRBD2 (6 bases each). Trimming left V 7 bases short and J 6 bases short, with 18 bases between. This CDR3 has 14 residues.

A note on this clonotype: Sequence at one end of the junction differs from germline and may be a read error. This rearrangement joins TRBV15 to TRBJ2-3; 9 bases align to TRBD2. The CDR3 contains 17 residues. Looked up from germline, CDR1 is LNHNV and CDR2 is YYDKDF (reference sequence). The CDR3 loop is CATSPQPQLAGTGTQYF. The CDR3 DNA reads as TGTGCCACCAGTCCCCAGCCTCAACTAGCGGGCACAGGTACGCAGTATTTT. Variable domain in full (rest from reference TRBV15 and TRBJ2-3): DAMVIQNPRYQVTQFGKPVTLSCSQTLNHNVMYWYQQKSSQAPKLLFHYYDKDFNNEADTPDNFQSRRPNTSFCFLDIRSPGLGDTAMYLCATSPQPQLAGTGTQYFGPGTRLTVL.

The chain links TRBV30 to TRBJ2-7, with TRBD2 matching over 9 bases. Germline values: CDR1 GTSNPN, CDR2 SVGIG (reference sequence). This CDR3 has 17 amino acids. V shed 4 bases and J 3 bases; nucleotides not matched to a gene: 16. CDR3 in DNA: TGTGCCTGGAACAGACTAGCGGTTTTAACCGCGGGCTACGAGCAGTACTTC. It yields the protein CAWNRLAVLTAGYEQYF. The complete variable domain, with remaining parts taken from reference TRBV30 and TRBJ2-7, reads SQTIHQWPATLVQPVGSPLSLECTVEGTSNPNLYWYRQAAGRGLQLLFYSVGIGQISSEVPQNLSASRPQDRQFILSSKKLLLSDSGFYLCAWNRLAVLTAGYEQYFGPGTRLTVT.

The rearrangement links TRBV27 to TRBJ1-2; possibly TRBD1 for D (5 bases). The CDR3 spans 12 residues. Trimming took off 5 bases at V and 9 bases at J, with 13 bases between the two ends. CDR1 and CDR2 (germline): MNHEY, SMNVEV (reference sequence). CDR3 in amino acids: CASSTNTGRYTF. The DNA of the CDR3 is TGTGCCAGCAGTACCAACACGGGACGCTACACCTTC.

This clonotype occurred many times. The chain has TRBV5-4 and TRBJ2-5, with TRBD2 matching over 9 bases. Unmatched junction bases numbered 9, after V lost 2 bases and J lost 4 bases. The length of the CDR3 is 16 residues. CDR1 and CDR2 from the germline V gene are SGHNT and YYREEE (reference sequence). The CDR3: CASSLGGSGGTETQYF. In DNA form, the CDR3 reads TGTGCCAGCAGCTTAGGAGGAAGCGGGGGGACAGAGACCCAGTACTTC.

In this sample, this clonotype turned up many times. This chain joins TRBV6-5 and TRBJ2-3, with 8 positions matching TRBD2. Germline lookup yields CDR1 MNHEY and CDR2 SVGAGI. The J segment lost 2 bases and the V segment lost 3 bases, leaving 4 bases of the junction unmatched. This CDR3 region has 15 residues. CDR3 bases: TGTGCCAGCAGTTATTCAGCGGGGGACACAGATACGCAGTATTTT. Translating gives CASSYSAGDTDTQYF.

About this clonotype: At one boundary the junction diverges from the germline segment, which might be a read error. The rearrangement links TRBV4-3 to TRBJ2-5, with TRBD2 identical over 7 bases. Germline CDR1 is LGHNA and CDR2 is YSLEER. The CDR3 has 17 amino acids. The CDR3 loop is CASSQLLAGWGQEAQYF. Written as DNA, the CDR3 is TGCGCCAGCAGCCAATTATTAGCGGGTTGGGGCCAAGAGGCCCAGTACTTC.

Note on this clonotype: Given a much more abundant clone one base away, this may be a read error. This CDR3 is CASSVVGPTETQYF. The CDR3 DNA follows: TGTGCCAGCAGTGTAGTGGGGCCCACAGAGACCCAGTACTTC. The chain links TRBV27 to TRBJ2-5; D may be TRBD1 (5 bases). With 5 bases removed from V and 4 bases from J, the gap between germline ends came to 14 bases. Germline CDR1 is MNHEY and CDR2 is SMNVEV (reference sequence). This CDR3 region has 14 residues.

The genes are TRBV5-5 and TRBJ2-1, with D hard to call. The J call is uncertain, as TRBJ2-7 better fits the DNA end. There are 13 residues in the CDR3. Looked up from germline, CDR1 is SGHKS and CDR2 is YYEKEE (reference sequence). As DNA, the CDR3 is TGTGCCAGCAGCTTGTTTGAGTACAATGAGCAGTACTTC. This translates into CASSLFEYNEQYF.

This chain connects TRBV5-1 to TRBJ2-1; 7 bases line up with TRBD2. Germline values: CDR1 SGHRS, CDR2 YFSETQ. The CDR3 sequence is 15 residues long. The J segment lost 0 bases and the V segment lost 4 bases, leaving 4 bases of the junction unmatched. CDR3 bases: TGCGCCAGCAGCGCGGGGGTCCTCTCCTACAATGAGCAGTTCTTC. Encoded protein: CASSAGVLSYNEQFF.

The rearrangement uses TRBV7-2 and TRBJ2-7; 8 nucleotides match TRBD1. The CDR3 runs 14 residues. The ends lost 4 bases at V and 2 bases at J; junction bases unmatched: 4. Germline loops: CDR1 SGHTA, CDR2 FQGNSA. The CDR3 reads CASSSGQDPYEQYF. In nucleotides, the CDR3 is TGTGCCAGCAGCTCGGGACAGGATCCCTACGAGCAGTACTTC.